What follows describes a single TCR beta chain. Its antigen is still unknown. Germline loops: CDR1 SGHAT, CDR2 FQDESV (reference sequence). Trimming took 6 bases from V and 0 from J, leaving 15 bases between them. CDR3 length: 16 amino acids. It was into CD45RA+ naive and CD45RA-negative memory subsets that the CD4+ cells were split. These data belong to a study of shared clonotypes between healthy human individuals. Study at large: CD8 memory received one plate per donor, CD8 naive two, CD4 memory three and CD4 naive three. Findings of the study overall: The naive CD4 repertoires of a few donors were compared, and around 4.9% of clonotypes were shared.

Produced via immunoSEQ multiplex PCR; TCRdb's table is partial and in-frame only. The data contain approximately 180,000 clones, roughly 93% of them seen just once; the ten biggest clones take up approximately 0.07%. The sample was naive CD4+ T cells sorted from blood. Subset indicated: CD45RA+ positively selected. The chain joins TRBV11-1 to TRBJ2-4; D might be TRBD2 (5 bases). This receptor was taken from a woman under 40 in good health. DNA of the CDR3: TGTGCCAGCAGTCACTACTCGGGGTTAGCCAAAAACATTCAGTACTTC. It encodes CASSHYSGLAKNIQYF.